The next 6 T cell receptor beta chains were all read from a single sample in a study of blood T cell repertoires in COVID-19. Sequenced by immunoSEQ multiplex PCR; TCRdb stores in-frame clones only, minus some. The sample carries 80,000 or so clones, roughly 89% recorded once. The sequenced sample consisted of peripheral blood. The receptors originated from a man aged 45 to 65 with acute or convalescent COVID-19.

The chain carries TRBV11-2 and TRBJ2-5, with D perhaps matching TRBD1 (6 bases). This CDR3 comprises 16 residues. Germline lookup yields CDR1 SGHAT and CDR2 FQNNGV. V lost 3 bases and J 4 bases, leaving 18 bases between the germline ends. The CDR3 sequence: CASSFLGNREGETQYF. In nucleotides, the CDR3 is TGTGCCAGCAGCTTTCTCGGGAACAGGGAAGGAGAGACCCAGTACTTC.

The chain recombines TRBV6-1 with TRBJ2-1; TRBD1 is a possible D gene (6 bases). Trimming took off 3 bases at V and 0 bases at J, with 15 bases between the two ends. Germline V lookup: CDR1 MNHNS, CDR2 SASEGT. This CDR3 comprises 17 residues. The DNA of the CDR3 is TGTGCCAGCAGTGATATGGGGACACTGAGCTCCTACAATGAGCAGTTCTTC. The encoded protein is CASSDMGTLSSYNEQFF.

The chain employs TRBV2 and TRBJ2-5; TRBD1 matches 7 bases. Germline CDR1 and CDR2: SNHLY and FYNNEI. V was pared by 3 bases and J by 13 bases, with 5 bases of the junction left unmatched. CDR3 size: 11 residues. The CDR3 bases are TGTGCCAGCAGTGAGACAGGGCCGACGTACTTC. Its protein is CASSETGPTYF. The full variable domain, its missing parts supplied by reference TRBV2 and TRBJ2-5, is EPEVTQTPSHQVTQMGQEVILRCVPISNHLYFYWYRQILGQKVEFLVSFYNNEISEKSEIFDDQFSVERPDGSNFTLKIRSTKLEDSAMYFCASSETGPTYFGPGTRLLVL.

The CDR3 nucleotides are TGTGCCAGCAGTTTACAGGGGTCTAGGAATGGCTACACCTTC. Translated, it gives CASSLQGSRNGYTF. The chain combines TRBV6-5 with TRBJ1-2; 7 bases are a match to TRBD1. The V segment lost 4 bases and the J segment 6 bases; nucleotides outside the gene matches: 8. Germline V lookup: CDR1 MNHEY, CDR2 SVGAGI. CDR3 length: 14 residues.

This chain joins TRBV5-1 and TRBJ1-2; D is perhaps TRBD1 (5 bases). The length of the CDR3 is 15 residues. The V gene's germline CDR1 is SGHRS and CDR2 YFSETQ. Trimming took 5 bases from V and 4 from J, leaving 18 bases between them. CDR3 nucleotides: TGCGCCAGCAGACCGCATTCGGACACGACCTATGGCTACACCTTC. This sequence encodes CASRPHSDTTYGYTF.

The V and J genes are TRBV4-1 and TRBJ1-2; 9 nucleotides agree with TRBD1. Germline V gene sequence: CDR1 MGHRA, CDR2 YSYEKL. The CDR3 consists of 15 residues. The V gene end was trimmed by 1 base and the J gene end by 4 bases; junction bases not matched to a gene: 4. The CDR3 bases are TGCGCCAGCAGCCAAGCCGGGACAGGGACCTATGGCTACACCTTC. Translated: CASSQAGTGTYGYTF.